These T cell receptor beta chains were read from a single sample in a study of T cells in Graves' hyperthyroidism and ophthalmopathy. Each CDR3 protein gets one entry after TCRdb re-called the multiplex PCR reads with MiXCR. The repertoire includes about 290,000 distinct CDR3 sequences, around 20% of them detected once, and about 35% sits in the top ten. Sequencing was carried out using blood. Receptors were obtained from a man aged 45-65 years with Graves' ophthalmopathy. Each CDR3 is given with its conserved first and last residue. A D gene is named only where the DNA matches it firmly. Where a row states a size, it is once, few, many or the class of an expanded clone; other rows omit it.

J,size,V,D,DNA,CDR3
TRBJ1-6,NA,TRBV20-1,NA,TGCAGTGCTAGGGCCAGGGAATACAGTAATTCACCCCTCCACTTT,CSARAREYSNSPLHF
TRBJ1-2,NA,TRBV19,NA,TGTGCCAGTAGCCAAACCCCCGGGGGAAGGTCCTATGGCTACACCTTC,CASSQTPGGRSYGYTF
TRBJ1-3,many,TRBV11-2,NA,TGTGCCAGCAGCTTAGATCTGGGGATCTCTGGAAACACCATATATTTT,CASSLDLGISGNTIYF
TRBJ1-5,many,TRBV11-2,TRBD1,TGTGCCAGCAGCCAGGGACAGAGCAATCAGCCCCAGCATTTT,CASSQGQSNQPQHF
TRBJ2-1,few,TRBV7-9,TRBD1,TGTGCCAGCACCACCCCCGGGACAGGGGCCGGGAATGAGCAGTTCTTC,CASTTPGTGAGNEQFF
TRBJ2-2,NA,TRBV24-1,TRBD2,TGTGCCACCAGTGATTTCCTAGCGGGAGGATACACCGGGGAGCTGTTTTTT,CATSDFLAGGYTGELFF
TRBJ2-7,NA,TRBV20-1,TRBD1,TGCAGTGCTAAATACAACAGGGGCGAGCAGTACTTC,CSAKYNRGEQYF
TRBJ2-7,NA,TRBV7-3,NA,TGCGCCAGCAGCCAAGAGCCGGTAGCCTCCTACGAGCAGTACTTC,CASSQEPVASYEQYF
TRBJ2-1,many,TRBV20-1,TRBD2,TGCAGTGCTAGCGGGAGGGCCGGCTACAATGAGCAGTTCTTC,CSASGRAGYNEQFF
TRBJ2-7,many,TRBV3-1,NA,TGTGCCAGCAGCCAAGATTTTGGCGGAAGCTCCTACGAGCAGTACTTC,CASSQDFGGSSYEQYF
TRBJ2-1,NA,TRBV27,NA,TGTGCCAGCGTGGTGGCCCAGCGGAGATACAATGAGCAGTTCTTC,CASVVAQRRYNEQFF
TRBJ1-1,few,TRBV6-5,NA,TGTGCCAGCAGTTACTGGGACGCGAACACTGAAGCTTTCTTT,CASSYWDANTEAFF
TRBJ1-1,NA,TRBV5-6,NA,TGTGCCAGCAGCCGGACTAGAACGGCGAACACTGAAGCTTTCTTT,CASSRTRTANTEAFF
TRBJ2-7,many,TRBV20-1,TRBD1,TGCAGTGCTAGAGTCCGGGACAGGGGCTACGAGCAGTACTTC,CSARVRDRGYEQYF
TRBJ2-5,many,TRBV20-1,TRBD2,TGCAGTGCTAGTCGTAGCGGGAGTCACCAAGGGACCCAGTACTTC,CSASRSGSHQGTQYF
TRBJ2-5,many,TRBV7-6,TRBD2,TGTGCCAGCAGCACAGGGGCTAGCGGGAGGGCCCAGTACTTC,CASSTGASGRAQYF
TRBJ2-3,few,TRBV6-8,NA,TGTGCCAGCAGTTACCGGGGAGTGGGAGATACGCAGTATTTT,CASSYRGVGDTQYF
TRBJ2-7,many,TRBV7-9,TRBD2,TGTGCCAGCAGCCCGCCGACTAGCGGGAGCTCCTACGAGCAGTACTTC,CASSPPTSGSSYEQYF
TRBJ2-7,few,TRBV6-1,NA,TGTGCCAGCAGTCGCGGGGAGACACCTACCTACGAGCAGTACTTC,CASSRGETPTYEQYF
TRBJ2-5,many,TRBV20-1,TRBD1,TGCAGTGTGCTCAGGGGGCTTACGGAGACCCAGTACTTC,CSVLRGLTETQYF
TRBJ1-2,few,TRBV28,NA,TGTGCCAGCAGAGGTGGCGCAGGGTCGAACTATGGCTACACCTTC,CASRGGAGSNYGYTF
TRBJ2-7,NA,TRBV6-2/TRBV6-3,TRBD1,TGTGCCAGCAGTCCAGACAGGGAGAGGGGCTACGAGCAGTACTTC,CASSPDRERGYEQYF
TRBJ2-1,NA,TRBV9,NA,TGTGCCAGCACCCCTGGGGCGGGGGCCCCCAATGAGCAGTTCTTC,CASTPGAGAPNEQFF
TRBJ2-1,many,TRBV20-1,NA,TGCAGTGCAAGGGCCCTGAAGAGCTCCTACAATGAGCAGTTCTTC,CSARALKSSYNEQFF
TRBJ2-3,many,TRBV3-1,NA,TGTGCCAGCAGCCAAAGGTTTCTCTACACAGATACGCAGTATTTT,CASSQRFLYTDTQYF
TRBJ2-2,once,TRBV9,NA,TGTGCCAGCAGCGCTGAGCCTACCGGGGAGCTGTTTTTT,CASSAEPTGELFF
TRBJ2-7,NA,TRBV28,TRBD1,TGTGCCAGCAGTTCCGGGACAGGGGTCGGCTACGAGCAGTACTTC,CASSSGTGVGYEQYF
TRBJ1-4,NA,TRBV10-3,TRBD1,TGTGCCATCAGTGGCCCCGACAGGGGCTGGACTAATGAAAAACTGTTTTTT,CAISGPDRGWTNEKLFF
TRBJ1-5,NA,TRBV7-9,NA,TGTGCCAGCAGTCCGGGCCCCGGGCAGCCCCAGCATTTT,CASSPGPGQPQHF
TRBJ2-5,many,TRBV11-2,NA,TGTGCCAGCAGCTTAGCCGGAACTAGGGAGACCCAGTACTTC,CASSLAGTRETQYF
TRBJ1-2,few,TRBV6-1,NA,TGTGCCAGCAGTGAAAGAATAGGGAGCTATGGCTACACCTTC,CASSERIGSYGYTF
TRBJ2-7,many,TRBV20-1,TRBD2,TGCAGTGCTACGTCACTAGCGGGAGCCCGCTACGAGCAGTACTTC,CSATSLAGARYEQYF
TRBJ2-7,many,TRBV28,TRBD1,TGTGCCAGTAGACAGGGAACCTACGAGCAGTACTTC,CASRQGTYEQYF